This TCR beta chain was obtained from a study of PD-L1 blockade in urothelial cancer. About the study: It was around 2014 that patients started atezolizumab at 1,200 mg intravenously every 3 weeks.

Assay used: immunoSEQ multiplex PCR; TCRdb lists only in-frame clones, some missing. The top ten hold 1.5% to 2% of the sample, which has some 120,000 clones, 85% to 90% seen once. Trimming removed 2 bases from V and 2 bases from J, with 11 bases in between. CDR1 is SGDLS and CDR2 is YYNGEE in the germline V gene. The CDR3 length is 15 residues. Specified time point: peripheral blood 6 weeks after treatment start. Between 1 and 8 samples per patient were obtained, pretreatment and on-treatment. The V call is TRBV9, the J call TRBJ1-5; no clear D. The material sequenced was PBMCs, taken around atezolizumab (anti-PD-L1) treatment. This receptor was taken from a man in his sixties with urothelial cancer. The CDR3 region has the DNA TGTGCCAGCAGCGTGTCAGTTGGTGGCAATCAGCCCCAGCATTTT. Its translation is CASSVSVGGNQPQHF.